The sequence of this T cell receptor beta chain was determined in a study of T cell clonality in common variable immunodeficiency. Study-wide findings and caveats: Common variable immunodeficiency TCR beta sequences reportedly had fewer deletions and N-nucleotide insertions.

CDR3 length: 16 residues. V shed 0 bases, J shed 4 bases, and the junction held 8 bases outside the gene matches. Germline V gene lookup returns CDR1 DFQATT and CDR2 SNEGSKA (reference sequence). This clone has ten or more counts. Its target is unknown. The read terminates 3 residues ahead of where the CDR3 ends, so the germline J gene completes it. Control and CVID samples contributed equal amounts of genomic DNA. Sequencing was performed with immunoSEQ multiplex PCR; in TCRdb, only in-frame clones are kept and a portion is missing. This sample comprises over 20,000 clones, none seen once only. The sample taken for sequencing was peripheral blood mononuclear cells. V is TRBV20-1 and J is TRBJ2-1; 8 bases line up with TRBD1. The receptor's source is a human donor with common variable immunodeficiency. The CDR3 reads CSARDMTGAGYNEQFF. The part of the CDR3 DNA that was read is TGCAGTGCTAGAGATATGACAGGGGCAGGGTACAATGAG.